Below, 2 T cell receptor beta chains from the same sample are listed, as sequenced in a study of T-cell reconstitution after alpha-beta-depleted transplantation in children. Unique molecular identifiers tagged the TCRbeta library. MiXCR was run by TCRdb on the PCR reads, yielding one entry per CDR3 protein. Among a few hundred thousand distinct CDR3 sequences listed, roughly 25% were seen once. The sample in question was PBMCs, obtained before TCRalphabeta/CD19-depleted stem cell transplant. These receptors all stem from a girl aged 2 to 10 with Fanconi anemia, due to receive a stem cell transplant.

The sample holds a few counts of this clonotype. V is TRBV29-1 and J is TRBJ2-1, with 7 bases that match TRBD2. The V gene end was trimmed by 3 bases and the J gene end by 11 bases; junction bases not matched to a gene: 7. CDR3 size: 12 residues. CDR1 and CDR2 (germline): SQVTM, ANQGSEA. In DNA, the CDR3 is TGCAGCGTTGAGTGGCCAGCGGGGAAGCAGTTCTTC. Translation gives CSVEWPAGKQFF.

This clonotype occurred a few times. This sequence joins TRBV6-1 and TRBJ2-4; the D is unclear. The CDR3 runs to 11 residues. Germline V lookup: CDR1 MNHNS, CDR2 SASEGT. V was trimmed by 2 bases and J by 4 bases, leaving 0 bases between them. The chain's CDR3 is CASSEKNIQYF. CDR3 coding DNA: TGTGCCAGCAGTGAAAAAAACATTCAGTACTTC.